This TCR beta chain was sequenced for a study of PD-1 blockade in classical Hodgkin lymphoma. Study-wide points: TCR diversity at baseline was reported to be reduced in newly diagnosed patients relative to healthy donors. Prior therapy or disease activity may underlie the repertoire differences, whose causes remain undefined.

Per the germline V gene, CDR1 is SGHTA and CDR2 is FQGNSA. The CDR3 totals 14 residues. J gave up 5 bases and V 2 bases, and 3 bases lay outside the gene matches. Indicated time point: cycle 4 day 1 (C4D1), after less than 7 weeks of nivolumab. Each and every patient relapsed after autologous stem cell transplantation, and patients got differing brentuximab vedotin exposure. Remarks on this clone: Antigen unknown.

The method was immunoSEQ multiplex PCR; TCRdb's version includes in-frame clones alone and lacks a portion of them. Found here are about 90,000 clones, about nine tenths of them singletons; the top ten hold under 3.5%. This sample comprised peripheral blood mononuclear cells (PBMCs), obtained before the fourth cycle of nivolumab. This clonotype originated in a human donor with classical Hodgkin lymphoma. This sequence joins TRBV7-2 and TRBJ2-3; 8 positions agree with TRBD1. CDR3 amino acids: CASSLQGAIDTQYF. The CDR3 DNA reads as TGTGCCAGCAGCTTACAGGGGGCAATAGATACGCAGTATTTT.